The clone carrying this T cell receptor (beta chain) was found a few times. Its antigen is not identified. Unique molecular identifiers were built into the TCRbeta library. TCRdb recomputed calls from the PCR reads with MiXCR, one row per CDR3 protein. The profile shows more than 120,000 distinct CDR3 sequences, roughly 9% of them singletons. V shed 1 base and J shed 7 bases, with 17 bases lying between them. The CDR3 extends over 16 amino acids. Germline CDR1 is LGHNA and CDR2 is YSLEER. These data come from a study of T-cell reconstitution after alpha-beta-depleted transplantation in children. Study-wide findings and caveats: Newly made T cells mostly supplied T-cell counts and diversity one year after transplant. Several hundred expanded graft clones reportedly gave rise to the alpha-beta T cells present about two months after transplant.

Sequences were derived from PBMCs, mostly from graft donor cells, sampled 180 days after TCRalphabeta/CD19-depleted stem cell transplant. This chain links TRBV4-3 with TRBJ2-1; D is possibly TRBD2 (5 bases). The receptor was isolated from a female patient aged 2-10 years who had a stem cell transplant for congenital amegakaryocytic thrombocytopenia, so the T cells may come from the graft donor. Written as DNA, the CDR3 is TGCGCCAGCAGCCAAGCCCGGGGAGCGGCATCGAATGAGCAGTTCTTC. Encoded protein: CASSQARGAASNEQFF.